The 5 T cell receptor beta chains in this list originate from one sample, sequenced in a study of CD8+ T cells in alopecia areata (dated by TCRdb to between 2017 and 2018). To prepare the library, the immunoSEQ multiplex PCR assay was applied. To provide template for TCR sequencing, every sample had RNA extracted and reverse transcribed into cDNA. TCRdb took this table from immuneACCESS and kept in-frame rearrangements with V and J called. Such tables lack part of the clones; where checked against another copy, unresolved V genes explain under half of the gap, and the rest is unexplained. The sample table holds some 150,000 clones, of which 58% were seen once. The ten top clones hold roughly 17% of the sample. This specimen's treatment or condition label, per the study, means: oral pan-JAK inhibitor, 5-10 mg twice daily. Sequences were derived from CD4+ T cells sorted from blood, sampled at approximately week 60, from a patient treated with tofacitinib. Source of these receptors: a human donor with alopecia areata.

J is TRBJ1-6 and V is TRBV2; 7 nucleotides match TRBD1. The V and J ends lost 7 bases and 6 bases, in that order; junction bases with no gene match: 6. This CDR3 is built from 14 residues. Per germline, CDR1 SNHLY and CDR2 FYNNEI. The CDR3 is CASIAGTANSPLHF. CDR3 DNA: TGTGCCAGCATCGCCGGGACAGCTAATTCACCCCTCCACTTT.

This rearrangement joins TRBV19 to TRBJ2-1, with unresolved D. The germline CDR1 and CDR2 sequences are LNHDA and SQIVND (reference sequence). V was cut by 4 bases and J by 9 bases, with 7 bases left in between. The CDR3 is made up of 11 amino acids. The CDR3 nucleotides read TGTGCCAGTAGTACGGGCCCTGAGCAGTTCTTC. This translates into CASSTGPEQFF.

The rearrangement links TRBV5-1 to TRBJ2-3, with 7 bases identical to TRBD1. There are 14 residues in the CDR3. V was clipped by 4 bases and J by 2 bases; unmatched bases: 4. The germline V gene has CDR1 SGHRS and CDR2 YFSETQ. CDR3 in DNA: TGCGCCAGCAGCCTGGGACAGATCACAGATACGCAGTATTTT. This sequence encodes CASSLGQITDTQYF.

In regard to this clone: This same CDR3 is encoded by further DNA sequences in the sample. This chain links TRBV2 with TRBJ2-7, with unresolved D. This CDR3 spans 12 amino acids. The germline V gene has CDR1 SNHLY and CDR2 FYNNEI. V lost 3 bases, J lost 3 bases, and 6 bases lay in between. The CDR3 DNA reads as TGTGCCAGCAGTGAGAAGGGCTACGAGCAGTACTTC. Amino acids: CASSEKGYEQYF.

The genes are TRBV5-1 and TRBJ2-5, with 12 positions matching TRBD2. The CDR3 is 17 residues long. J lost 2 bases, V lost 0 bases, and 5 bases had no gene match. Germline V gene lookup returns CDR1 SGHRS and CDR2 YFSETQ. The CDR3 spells CASSLALAGGYQETQYF. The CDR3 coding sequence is TGCGCCAGCAGCTTGGCACTAGCGGGGGGATATCAAGAGACCCAGTACTTC.